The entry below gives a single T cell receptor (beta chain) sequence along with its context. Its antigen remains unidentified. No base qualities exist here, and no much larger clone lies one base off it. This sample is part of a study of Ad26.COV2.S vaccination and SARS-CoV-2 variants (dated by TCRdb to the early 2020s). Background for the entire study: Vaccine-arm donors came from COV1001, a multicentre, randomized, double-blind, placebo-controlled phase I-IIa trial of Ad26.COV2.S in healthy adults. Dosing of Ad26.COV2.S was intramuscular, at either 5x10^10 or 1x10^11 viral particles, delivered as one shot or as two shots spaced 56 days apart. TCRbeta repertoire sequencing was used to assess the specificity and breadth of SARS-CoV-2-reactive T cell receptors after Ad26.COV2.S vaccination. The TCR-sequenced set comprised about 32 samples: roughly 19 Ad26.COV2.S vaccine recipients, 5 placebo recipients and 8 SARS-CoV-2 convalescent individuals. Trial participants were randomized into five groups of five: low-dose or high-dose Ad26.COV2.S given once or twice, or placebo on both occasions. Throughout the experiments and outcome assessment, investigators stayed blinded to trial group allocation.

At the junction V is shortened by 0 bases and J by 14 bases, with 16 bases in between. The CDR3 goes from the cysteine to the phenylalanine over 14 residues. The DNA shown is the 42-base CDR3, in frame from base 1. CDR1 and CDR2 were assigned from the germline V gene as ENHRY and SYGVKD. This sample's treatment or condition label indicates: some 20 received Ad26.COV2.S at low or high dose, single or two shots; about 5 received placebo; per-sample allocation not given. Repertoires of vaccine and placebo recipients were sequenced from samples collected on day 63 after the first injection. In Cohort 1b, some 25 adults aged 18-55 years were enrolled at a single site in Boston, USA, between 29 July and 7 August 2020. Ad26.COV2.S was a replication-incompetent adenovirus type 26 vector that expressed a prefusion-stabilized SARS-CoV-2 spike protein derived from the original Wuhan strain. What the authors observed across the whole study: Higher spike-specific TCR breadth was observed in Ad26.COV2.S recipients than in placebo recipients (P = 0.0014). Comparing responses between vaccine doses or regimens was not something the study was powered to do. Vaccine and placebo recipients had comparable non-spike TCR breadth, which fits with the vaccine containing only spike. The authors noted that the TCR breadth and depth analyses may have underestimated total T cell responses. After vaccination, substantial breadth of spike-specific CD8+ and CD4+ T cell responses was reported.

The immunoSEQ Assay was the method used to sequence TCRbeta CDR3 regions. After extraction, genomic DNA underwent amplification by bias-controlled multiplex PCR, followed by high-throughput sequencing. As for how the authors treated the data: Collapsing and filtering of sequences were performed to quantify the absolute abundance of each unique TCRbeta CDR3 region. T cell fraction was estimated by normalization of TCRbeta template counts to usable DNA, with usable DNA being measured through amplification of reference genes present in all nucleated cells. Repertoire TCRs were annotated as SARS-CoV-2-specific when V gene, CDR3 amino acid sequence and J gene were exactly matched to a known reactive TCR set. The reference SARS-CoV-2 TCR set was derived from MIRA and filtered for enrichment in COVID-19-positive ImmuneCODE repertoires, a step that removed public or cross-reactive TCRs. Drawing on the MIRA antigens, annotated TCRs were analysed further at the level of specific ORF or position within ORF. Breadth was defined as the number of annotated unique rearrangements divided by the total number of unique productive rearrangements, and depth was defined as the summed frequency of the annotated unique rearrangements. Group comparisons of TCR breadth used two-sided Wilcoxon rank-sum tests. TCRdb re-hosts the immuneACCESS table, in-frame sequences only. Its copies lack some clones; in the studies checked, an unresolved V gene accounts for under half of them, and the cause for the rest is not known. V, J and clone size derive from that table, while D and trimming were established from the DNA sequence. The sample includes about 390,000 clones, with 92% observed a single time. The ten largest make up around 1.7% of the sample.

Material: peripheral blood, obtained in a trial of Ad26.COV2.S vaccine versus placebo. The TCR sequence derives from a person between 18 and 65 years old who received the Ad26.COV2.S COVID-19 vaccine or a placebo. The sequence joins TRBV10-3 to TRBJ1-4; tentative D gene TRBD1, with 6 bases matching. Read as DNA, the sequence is TGTGCCATCAGTGAGTCCGGACAGAGAGGAATTCTGTTTTTT. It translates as CAISESGQRGILFF.